The TCR beta chain under discussion was sequenced for a study of blood T cell repertoires in COVID-19. For the study at large: The United States, Italy and Spain supplied acute and convalescent COVID-19 samples. Nucleic acid was either cDNA or gDNA, and it came from T cells, B-cell-depleted T cells, or PBMCs.

Germline CDR1 and CDR2: SGHRS and YFSETQ. Trimming cost V 0 bases and J 3 bases; bases outside gene matches: 9. This CDR3 region has 17 residues. As processed by the authors: Estimation of nucleated cell counts relied on the amplification of reference gene primers. TCRdb's table, derived via immunoSEQ multiplex PCR, lists solely in-frame clones and lacks some. V, J and clone size reflect that table, while D and trimming were determined from the DNA. The sample lists roughly 150,000 clones; around 84% were seen once. This TCR came from a woman aged 45 to 65 with acute or convalescent COVID-19. The V gene is TRBV5-1, the J gene TRBJ2-3; TRBD2 agrees at 8 bases. The sample taken for sequencing was peripheral blood. CDR3 amino acids: CASSLVSEREWTDTQYF. The CDR3 DNA follows: TGCGCCAGCAGCTTGGTCTCAGAGCGGGAGTGGACAGATACGCAGTATTTT.